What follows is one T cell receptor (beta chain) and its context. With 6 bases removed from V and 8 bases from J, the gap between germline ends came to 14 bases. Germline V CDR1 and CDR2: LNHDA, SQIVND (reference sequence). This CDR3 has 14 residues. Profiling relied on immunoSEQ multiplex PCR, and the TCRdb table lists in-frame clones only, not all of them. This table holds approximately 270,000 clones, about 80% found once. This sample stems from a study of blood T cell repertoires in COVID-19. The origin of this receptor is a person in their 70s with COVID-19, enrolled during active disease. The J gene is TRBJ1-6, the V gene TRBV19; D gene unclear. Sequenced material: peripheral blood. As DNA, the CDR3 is TGTGCCAGTAGCGCGGCGGGTGGCGATTCACCCCTCCACTTT. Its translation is CASSAAGGDSPLHF.